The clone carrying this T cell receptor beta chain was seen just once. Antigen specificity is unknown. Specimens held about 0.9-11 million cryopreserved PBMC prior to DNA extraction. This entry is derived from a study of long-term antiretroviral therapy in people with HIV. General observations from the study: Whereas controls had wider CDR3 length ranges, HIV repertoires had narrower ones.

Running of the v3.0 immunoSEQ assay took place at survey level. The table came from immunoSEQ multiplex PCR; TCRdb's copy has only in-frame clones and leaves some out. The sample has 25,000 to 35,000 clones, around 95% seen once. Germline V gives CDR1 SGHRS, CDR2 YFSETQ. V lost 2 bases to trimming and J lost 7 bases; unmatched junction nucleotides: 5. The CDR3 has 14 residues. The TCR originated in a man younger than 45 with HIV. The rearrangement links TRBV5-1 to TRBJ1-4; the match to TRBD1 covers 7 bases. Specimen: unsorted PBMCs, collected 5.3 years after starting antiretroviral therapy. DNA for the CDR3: TGCGCCAGCAGCTTACAGGGGACCGGTGAAAAACTGTTTTTT. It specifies CASSLQGTGEKLFF.